A single count supports the clone carrying this T cell receptor (beta chain). Its antigen is unknown. The assay was run at deep level. Generated by immunoSEQ multiplex PCR, the TCRdb table keeps only in-frame clones and is missing some. The table has around 1.1 million clones, 70% to 80% seen once. These data are taken from a study of shared clonotypes between healthy human individuals. Findings and caveats of the study: Larger estimated richness was generally seen in naive subsets than in memory subsets. Donors were few, which limited the genetic and exposure-history diversity represented.

Negatively enriched CD4+ T cells were divided by CD45RA into naive and memory. The sequence was obtained from a young man in good health. Some clones in this sample may be carry-over from other donors' samples. Sequenced material: memory CD4+ T cells from PBMCs. As to subset: CD45RA-negative fraction.

The CDR3 region is CASTRQGDSYGYTF. CDR3 nucleotides: TGTGCCAGCACGCGACAGGGGGATAGCTATGGCTACACCTTC. The rearrangement uses TRBV2 and TRBJ1-2; TRBD1 aligns across 9 bases. The CDR3 consists of 14 residues. Germline loops: CDR1 SNHLY, CDR2 FYNNEI. With 7 bases clipped from V and 4 bases from J, the junction kept 7 bases outside the gene matches.